This T cell receptor beta chain was captured in a study of CXCR3-negative and CXCR3-positive naive CD8 T cells. Through 5' RACE with UMI labels, the TRB cDNA libraries were prepared. TCRdb reprocessed the 5' RACE reads; each CDR3 protein has one entry and no DNA is given. The record lists 60,000 or so distinct CDR3 sequences, of which the ten most abundant hold around a fifth. Turning to this clonotype: Its target is not known.

Findings and caveats of the study: High diversity, comparable across both naive subsets, contrasted with much lower diversity in memory CD8+ cells.

Sorting was done in triplicate for each CD8+ T cell subset (about 330,000 cells each). Sequenced sample: memory CD8+ T cells from blood. The clonotype was recovered from a human donor in good health. Some clones in this sample may be carry-over from other donors' samples.

CDR3 region: CAWSVGGQETQYF. The chain links TRBV30 to TRBJ2-5. This CDR3 is built from 13 residues. The germline gives CDR1 GTSNPN, CDR2 SVGIG (reference sequence).